This entry is about one TCR beta chain. Its antigen is currently unknown. This entry comes from a study of CD8 T cells in ankylosing spondylitis. General study results and limits: Characteristic, it appeared, of ankylosing spondylitis blood was a TCR beta motif of fewer than 10 highly homologous variants. Reportedly, significant enrichment of disease-linked clones occurred in matched ankylosing spondylitis synovial fluid.

TCRdb ran MiXCR on the 5' RACE reads and lists one entry per CDR3 protein. The sample yields 250,000 to 350,000 distinct CDR3 sequences, roughly 8% seen once. The germline V gene encodes CDR1 LGHNA and CDR2 YSLEER. Trimming pared 0 bases from V and 2 bases from J, leaving 17 bases between. CDR3 size: 17 residues. The gene calls are TRBV4-3 and TRBJ2-7; D is possibly TRBD2 (6 bases). The specimen was blood, either unsorted or a sorted T cell fraction (not recorded which). The TCR sequence derives from a male donor with ankylosing spondylitis. CDR3 bases: TGCGCCAGCAGCCAAGATGGTTCGGCGGGAAGAGCCTACGAGCAGTACTTC. Translating gives CASSQDGSAGRAYEQYF.